These T cell receptor beta chains were read from a single sample in a study of lymphopenia after photon versus proton radiotherapy. Repertoires were generated with immunoSEQ multiplex PCR, while TCRdb's copy carries only in-frame clones and drops some. The repertoire consists of roughly 25,000 clones, with more than 75% occurring once and the leading ten covering around 0.89%. Material: peripheral blood, obtained from a patient treated with photon-based radiotherapy. The receptors come from a woman aged 50 to 60 with cholangiocarcinoma. The CDR3 runs from the conserved cysteine through the conserved F or W. The D gene is left open where the match is weak. Only part of the rows carry a size: once, few, many, or a class if the clone is expanded.

d_gene	v_gene	j_gene	abundance	CDR3nt	CDR3aa
-	TRBV2	TRBJ1-1	-	TGTGCCTCGCGGGGGGTGAACACTGAAGCTTTCTTT	CASRGVNTEAFF
TRBD1	TRBV29-1	TRBJ1-2	-	TGCAGCGTCCTGGCCGGGACAGTCTTCTATGGCTACACCTTC	CSVLAGTVFYGYTF
-	TRBV7-9	TRBJ1-2	-	TGTGCCAGCACCTCGACAGTTAGCTATGGCTACACCTTC	CASTSTVSYGYTF
-	TRBV18	TRBJ1-2	-	TGTGCCAGCTCAAGAACAGCTGGCGTAGGCTACACCTTC	CASSRTAGVGYTF
-	TRBV19	TRBJ1-1	once	TGTGCCAGTAGTATTTTCGGCACTGAAGCTTTCTTT	CASSIFGTEAFF
-	TRBV5-4	TRBJ1-2	-	TGTGCCAGCACGAATACAGGGAGGGATGGCTACACCTTC	CASTNTGRDGYTF
TRBD2	TRBV2	TRBJ2-1	-	TGTGCCAGCAGACCCGATTTGAGCGGGGAGTTCTTC	CASRPDLSGEFF
TRBD2	TRBV5-1	TRBJ2-5	-	TGCGCCAGCAGCTTATACCCTCGGGCTAGCGGGGGGGCAGAGACCCAGTACTTC	CASSLYPRASGGAETQYF
-	TRBV7-9	TRBJ2-3	-	TGTGCCAGCAGCCCCGACAGCTACTTCACAGATACGCAGTATTTT	CASSPDSYFTDTQYF
-	TRBV7-2	TRBJ2-7	-	TGTGCCAGCAGCTTTCGTTCTAGCTCCTACGAGCAGTACTTC	CASSFRSSSYEQYF